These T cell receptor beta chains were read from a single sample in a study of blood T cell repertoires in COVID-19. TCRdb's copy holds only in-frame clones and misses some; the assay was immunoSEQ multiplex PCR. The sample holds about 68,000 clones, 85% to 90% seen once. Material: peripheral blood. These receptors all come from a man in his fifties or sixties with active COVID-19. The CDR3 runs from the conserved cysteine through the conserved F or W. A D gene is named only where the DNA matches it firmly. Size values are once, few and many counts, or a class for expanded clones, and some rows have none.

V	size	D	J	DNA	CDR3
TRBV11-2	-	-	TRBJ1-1	TGTGCCAGCAGCTTAGGAGGAGGGCGTGAAGCTTTCTTT	CASSLGGGREAFF
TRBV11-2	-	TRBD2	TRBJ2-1	TGTGCCAGCAGCATGCTAGCGGGGGGTTTGGGCGAGCAGTTCTTC	CASSMLAGGLGEQFF
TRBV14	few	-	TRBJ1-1	TGTGCCAGCAGCCAAGCGATCGGACAAATGAACACTGAAGCTTTCTTT	CASSQAIGQMNTEAFF
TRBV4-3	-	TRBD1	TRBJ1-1	TGCGCCAGCAGCCAAGGGTCAGGGGGCAACACTGAAGCTTTCTTT	CASSQGSGGNTEAFF
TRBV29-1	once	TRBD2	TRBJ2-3	TGCAGCGTACGACTAGCGGGGGGTTTAGATACGCAGTATTTT	CSVRLAGGLDTQYF
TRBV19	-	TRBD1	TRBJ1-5	TGTGCCAGTAGTAATGACAGGGATCCGGCCCAGCATTTT	CASSNDRDPAQHF
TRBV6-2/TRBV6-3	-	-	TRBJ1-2	TGTGCCAGCAGTTACCGGGAAGGCTATGGCTACACCTTC	CASSYREGYGYTF
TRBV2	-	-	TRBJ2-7	TGTGCCAGCAGTGAGGGCCCGACAGATTTTTACGAGCAGTACTTC	CASSEGPTDFYEQYF
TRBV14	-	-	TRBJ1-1	TGTGCCAGCAGCCAAGTTCTCTTTAGCGGGTCAGAGACGAACACTGAAGCTTTCTTT	CASSQVLFSGSETNTEAFF
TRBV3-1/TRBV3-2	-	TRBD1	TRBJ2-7	TGTGCCAGCAGATCCCGGGACAGGAGCTCCTACGAGCAGTACTTC	CASRSRDRSSYEQYF
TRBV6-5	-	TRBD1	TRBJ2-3	TGTGCCAGCAGTTACTCAGGGACAGGGTGGGCAGATACGCAGTATTTT	CASSYSGTGWADTQYF
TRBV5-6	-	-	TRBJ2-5	TGTGCCAGCAGCTTGGACTCACTGCCAGAGACCCAGTACTTC	CASSLDSLPETQYF
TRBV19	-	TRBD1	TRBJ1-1	TGTGCCAGTAGTCTAGGGACAGGGAAAGCTTTCTTT	CASSLGTGKAFF
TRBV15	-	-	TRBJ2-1	TGTGCCTCCGAAAACAAAATTGGTGCCAATGAGCAGTTCTTC	CASENKIGANEQFF